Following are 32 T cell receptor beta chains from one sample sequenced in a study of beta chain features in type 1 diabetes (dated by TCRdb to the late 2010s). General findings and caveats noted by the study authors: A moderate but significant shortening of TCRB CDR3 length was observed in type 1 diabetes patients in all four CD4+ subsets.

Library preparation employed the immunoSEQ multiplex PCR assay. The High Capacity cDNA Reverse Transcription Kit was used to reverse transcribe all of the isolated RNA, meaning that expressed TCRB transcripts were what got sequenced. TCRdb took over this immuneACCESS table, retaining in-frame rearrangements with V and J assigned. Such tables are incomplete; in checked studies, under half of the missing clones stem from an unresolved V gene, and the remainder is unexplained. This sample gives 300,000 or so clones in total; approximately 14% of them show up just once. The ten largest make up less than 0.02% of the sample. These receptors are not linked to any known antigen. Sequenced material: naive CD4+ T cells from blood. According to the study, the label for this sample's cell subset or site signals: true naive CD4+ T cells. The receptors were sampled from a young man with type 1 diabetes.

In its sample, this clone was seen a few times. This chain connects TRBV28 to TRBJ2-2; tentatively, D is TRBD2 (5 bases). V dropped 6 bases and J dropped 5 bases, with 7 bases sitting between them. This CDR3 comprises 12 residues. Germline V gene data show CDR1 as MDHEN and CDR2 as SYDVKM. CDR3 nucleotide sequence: TGTGCCAGCAGGAGCGGAACCGGGGAGCTGTTTTTT. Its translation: CASRSGTGELFF.

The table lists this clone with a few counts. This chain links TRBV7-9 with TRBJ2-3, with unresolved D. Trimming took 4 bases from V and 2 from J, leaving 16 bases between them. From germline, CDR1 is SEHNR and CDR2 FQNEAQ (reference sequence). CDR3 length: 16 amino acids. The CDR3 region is CASSSPRNELTDTQYF. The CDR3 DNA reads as TGTGCCAGCAGCTCTCCAAGAAACGAACTCACAGATACGCAGTATTTT.

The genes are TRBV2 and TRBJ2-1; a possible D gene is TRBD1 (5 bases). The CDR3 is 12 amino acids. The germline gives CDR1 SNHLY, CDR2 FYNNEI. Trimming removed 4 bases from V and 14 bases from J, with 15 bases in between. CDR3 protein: CASSVSVKGKFF. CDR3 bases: TGTGCCAGCAGTGTGTCGGTGAAGGGGAAGTTCTTC.

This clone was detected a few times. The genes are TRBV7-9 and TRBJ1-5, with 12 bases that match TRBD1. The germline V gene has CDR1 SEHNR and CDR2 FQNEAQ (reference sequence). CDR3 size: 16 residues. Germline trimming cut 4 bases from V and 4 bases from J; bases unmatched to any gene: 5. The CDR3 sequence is CASSSGTGGRNQPQHF. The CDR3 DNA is TGTGCCAGCAGCTCGGGGACAGGGGGCAGGAATCAGCCCCAGCATTTT.

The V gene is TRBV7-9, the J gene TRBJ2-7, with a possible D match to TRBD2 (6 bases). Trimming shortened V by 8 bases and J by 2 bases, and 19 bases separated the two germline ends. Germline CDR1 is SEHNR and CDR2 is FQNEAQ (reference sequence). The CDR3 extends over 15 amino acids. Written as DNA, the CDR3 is TGTGCCAGCGTCTTCCCCGGGCGGGGCCCCTACGAGCAGTACTTC. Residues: CASVFPGRGPYEQYF.

The CDR3 protein is CASSVEASGRHTGELFF. DNA for the CDR3: TGTGCCAGCAGCGTAGAGGCTAGCGGGAGACACACCGGGGAGCTGTTTTTT. J is TRBJ2-2 and V is TRBV9, with TRBD2 identical over 10 bases. The J segment lost 3 bases and the V segment lost 0 bases, leaving 5 bases of the junction unmatched. Per the germline V gene, CDR1 is SGDLS and CDR2 is YYNGEE. The length of the CDR3 is 17 residues.

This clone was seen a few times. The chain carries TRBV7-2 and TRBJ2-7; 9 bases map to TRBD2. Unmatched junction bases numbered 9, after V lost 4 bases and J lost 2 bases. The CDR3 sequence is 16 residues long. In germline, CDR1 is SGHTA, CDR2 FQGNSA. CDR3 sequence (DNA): TGTGCCAGCAGCTCATCCCTAGCGGGAAGGGCCTACGAGCAGTACTTC. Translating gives CASSSSLAGRAYEQYF.

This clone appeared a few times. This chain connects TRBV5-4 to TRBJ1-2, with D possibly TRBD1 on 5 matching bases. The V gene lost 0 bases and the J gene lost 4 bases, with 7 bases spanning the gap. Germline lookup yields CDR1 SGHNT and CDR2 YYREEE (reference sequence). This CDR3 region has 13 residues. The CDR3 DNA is TGTGCCAGCAGCTTGGAACAGGTCTATGGCTACACCTTC. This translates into CASSLEQVYGYTF.

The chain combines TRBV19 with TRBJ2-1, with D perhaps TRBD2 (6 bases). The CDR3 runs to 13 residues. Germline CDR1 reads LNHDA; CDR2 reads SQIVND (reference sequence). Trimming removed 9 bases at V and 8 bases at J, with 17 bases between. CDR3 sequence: CASRDSALDEQFF. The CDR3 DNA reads TGTGCCAGCCGGGACTCAGCTTTGGATGAGCAGTTCTTC.

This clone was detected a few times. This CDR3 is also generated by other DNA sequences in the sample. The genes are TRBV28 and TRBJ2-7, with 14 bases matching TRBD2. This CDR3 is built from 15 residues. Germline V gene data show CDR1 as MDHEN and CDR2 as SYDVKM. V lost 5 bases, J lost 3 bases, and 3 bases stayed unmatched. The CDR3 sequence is CASSPGTSGSYEQYF. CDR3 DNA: TGTGCCAGCAGTCCCGGGACTAGCGGGAGCTACGAGCAGTACTTC.

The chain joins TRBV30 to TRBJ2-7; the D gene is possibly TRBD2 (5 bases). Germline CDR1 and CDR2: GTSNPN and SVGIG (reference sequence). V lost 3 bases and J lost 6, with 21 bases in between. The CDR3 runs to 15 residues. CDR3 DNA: TGTGCCTGGAGGCCGGGAAGTTCGTCAATTTCCGAGCAGTACTTC. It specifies CAWRPGSSSISEQYF. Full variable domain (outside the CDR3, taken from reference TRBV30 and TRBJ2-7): SQTIHQWPATLVQPVGSPLSLECTVEGTSNPNLYWYRQAAGRGLQLLFYSVGIGQISSEVPQNLSASRPQDRQFILSSKKLLLSDSGFYLCAWRPGSSSISEQYFGPGTRLTVT.

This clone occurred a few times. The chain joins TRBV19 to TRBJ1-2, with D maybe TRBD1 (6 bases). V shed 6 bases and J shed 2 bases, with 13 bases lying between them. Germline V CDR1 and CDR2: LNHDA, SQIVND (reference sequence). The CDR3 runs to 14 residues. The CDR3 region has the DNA TGTGCCAGTAGCCTCGCCCAGGGGAACTATGGCTACACCTTC. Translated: CASSLAQGNYGYTF. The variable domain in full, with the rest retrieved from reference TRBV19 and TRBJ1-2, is DGGITQSPKYLFRKEGQNVTLSCEQNLNHDAMYWYRQDPGQGLRLIYYSQIVNDFQKGDIAEGYSVSREKKESFPLTVTSAQKNPTAFYLCASSLAQGNYGYTFGSGTRLTVV.

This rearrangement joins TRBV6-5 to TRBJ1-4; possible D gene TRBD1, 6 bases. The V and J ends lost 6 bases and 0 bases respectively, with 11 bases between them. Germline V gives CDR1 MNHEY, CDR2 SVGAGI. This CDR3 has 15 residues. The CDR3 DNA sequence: TGTGCCAGCAGGCGACAGGTTCCAACTAATGAAAAACTGTTTTTT. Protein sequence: CASRRQVPTNEKLFF.

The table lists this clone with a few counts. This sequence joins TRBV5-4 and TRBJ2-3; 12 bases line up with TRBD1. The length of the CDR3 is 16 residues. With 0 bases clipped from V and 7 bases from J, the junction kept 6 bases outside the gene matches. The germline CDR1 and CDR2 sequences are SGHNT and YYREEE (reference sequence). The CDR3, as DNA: TGTGCCAGCAGCTTGGCCGGGACAGGGGGCTCGAATACGCAGTATTTT. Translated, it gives CASSLAGTGGSNTQYF. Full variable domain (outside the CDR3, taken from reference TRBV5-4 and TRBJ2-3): ETGVTQSPTHLIKTRGQQVTLRCSSQSGHNTVSWYQQALGQGPQFIFQYYREEENGRGNFPPRFSGLQFPNYSSELNVNALELDDSALYLCASSLAGTGGSNTQYFGPGTRLTVL.

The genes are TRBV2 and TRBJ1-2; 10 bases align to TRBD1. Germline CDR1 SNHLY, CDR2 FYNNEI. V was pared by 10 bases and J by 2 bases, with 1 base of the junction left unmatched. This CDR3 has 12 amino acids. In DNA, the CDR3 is TGTGCCAAGGACAGGGGGAACTATGGCTACACCTTC. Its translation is CAKDRGNYGYTF.

The CDR3 protein is CAIRGAGDTQYF. CDR3 nucleotides: TGTGCCATCAGGGGAGCGGGAGACACGCAGTATTTT. J is TRBJ2-3 and V is TRBV10-3, with 8 positions matching TRBD2. Germline CDR1 and CDR2: ENHRY and SYGVKD. With V trimmed by 6 bases and J by 9 bases, 5 bases remained unmatched. This CDR3 region has 12 residues.

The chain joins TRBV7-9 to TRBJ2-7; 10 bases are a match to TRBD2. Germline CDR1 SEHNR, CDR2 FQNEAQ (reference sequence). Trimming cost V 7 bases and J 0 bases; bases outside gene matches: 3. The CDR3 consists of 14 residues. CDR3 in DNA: TGTGCCAGCACAATAGCGGGAGGCTCCTACGAGCAGTACTTC. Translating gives CASTIAGGSYEQYF.

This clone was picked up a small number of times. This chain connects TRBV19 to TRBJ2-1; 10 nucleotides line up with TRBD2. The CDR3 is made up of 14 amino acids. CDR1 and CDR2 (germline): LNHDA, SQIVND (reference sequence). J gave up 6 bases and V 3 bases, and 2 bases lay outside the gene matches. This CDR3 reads CASSIRLAGNEQFF. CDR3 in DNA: TGTGCCAGTAGTATCCGACTAGCGGGCAATGAGCAGTTCTTC.

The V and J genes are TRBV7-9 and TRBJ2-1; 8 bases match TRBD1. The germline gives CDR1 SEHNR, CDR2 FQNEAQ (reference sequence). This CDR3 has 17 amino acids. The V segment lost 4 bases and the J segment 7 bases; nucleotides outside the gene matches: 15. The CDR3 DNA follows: TGTGCCAGCAGCTCAACCCTAGGACAGGGACGTTGGAATGAGCAGTTCTTC. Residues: CASSSTLGQGRWNEQFF.

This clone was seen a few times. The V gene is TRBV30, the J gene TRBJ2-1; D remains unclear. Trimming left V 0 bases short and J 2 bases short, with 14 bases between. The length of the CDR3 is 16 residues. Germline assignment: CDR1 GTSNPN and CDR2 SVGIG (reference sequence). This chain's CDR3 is CAWSVLRSPPYNEQFF. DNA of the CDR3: TGTGCCTGGAGTGTACTTAGGAGTCCCCCCTACAATGAGCAGTTCTTC.

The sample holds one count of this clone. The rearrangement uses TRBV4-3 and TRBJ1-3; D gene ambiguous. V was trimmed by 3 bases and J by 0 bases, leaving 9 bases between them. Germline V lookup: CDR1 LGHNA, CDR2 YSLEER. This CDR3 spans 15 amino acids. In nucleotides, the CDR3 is TGCGCCAGCAGCCAGGCCCCATCCTCTGGAAACACCATATATTTT. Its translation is CASSQAPSSGNTIYF.

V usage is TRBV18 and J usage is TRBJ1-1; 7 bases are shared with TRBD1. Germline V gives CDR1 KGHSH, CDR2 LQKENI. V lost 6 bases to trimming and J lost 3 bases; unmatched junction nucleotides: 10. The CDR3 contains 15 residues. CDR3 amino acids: CASSPKGTADTEAFF. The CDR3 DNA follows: TGTGCCAGCTCCCCAAAGGGGACAGCGGACACTGAAGCTTTCTTT. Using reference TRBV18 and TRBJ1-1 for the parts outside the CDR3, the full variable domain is NAGVMQNPRHLVRRRGQEARLRCSPMKGHSHVYWYRQLPEEGLKFMVYLQKENIIDESGMPKERFSAEFPKEGPSILRIQQVVRGDSAAYFCASSPKGTADTEAFFGQGTRLTVV.

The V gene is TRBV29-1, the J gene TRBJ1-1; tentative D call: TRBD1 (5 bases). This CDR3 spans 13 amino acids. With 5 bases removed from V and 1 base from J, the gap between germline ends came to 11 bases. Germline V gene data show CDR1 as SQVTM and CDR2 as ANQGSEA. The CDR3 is CSVRRQSNTEAFF. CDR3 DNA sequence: TGCAGCGTTAGAAGACAGTCGAACACTGAAGCTTTCTTT. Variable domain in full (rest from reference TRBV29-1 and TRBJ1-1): SAVISQKPSRDICQRGTSLTIQCQVDSQVTMMFWYRQQPGQSLTLIATANQGSEATYESGFVIDKFPISRPNLTFSTLTVSNMSPEDSSIYLCSVRRQSNTEAFFGQGTRLTVV.

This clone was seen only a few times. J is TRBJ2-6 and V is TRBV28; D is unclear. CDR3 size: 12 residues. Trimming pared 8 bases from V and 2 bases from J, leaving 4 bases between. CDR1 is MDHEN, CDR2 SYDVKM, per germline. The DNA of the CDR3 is TGTGCCAGCGAGACTGGGGCCAACGTCCTGACTTTC. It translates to CASETGANVLTF.

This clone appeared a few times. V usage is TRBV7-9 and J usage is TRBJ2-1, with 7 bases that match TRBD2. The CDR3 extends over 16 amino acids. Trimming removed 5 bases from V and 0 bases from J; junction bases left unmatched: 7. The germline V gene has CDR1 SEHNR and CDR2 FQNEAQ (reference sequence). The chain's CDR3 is CASSIGRVSSYNEQFF. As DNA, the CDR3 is TGTGCCAGCAGCATAGGGAGGGTGAGCTCCTACAATGAGCAGTTCTTC.

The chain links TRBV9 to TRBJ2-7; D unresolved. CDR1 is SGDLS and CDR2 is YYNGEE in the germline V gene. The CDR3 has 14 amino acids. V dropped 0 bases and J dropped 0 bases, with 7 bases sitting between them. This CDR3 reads CASSVGLLSYEQYF. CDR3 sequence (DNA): TGTGCCAGCAGCGTAGGACTCCTCTCCTACGAGCAGTACTTC.

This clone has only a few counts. The CDR3 loop is CASSQDPGNQPQHF. The CDR3 DNA reads as TGTGCCAGCAGCCAAGATCCAGGTAATCAGCCCCAGCATTTT. The chain has TRBV4-2 and TRBJ1-5; D is ambiguous. The CDR3 consists of 14 residues. Trimming took off 0 bases at V and 4 bases at J, with 7 bases between the two ends. Germline-derived CDR1 and CDR2 are LGHNA and YNFKEQ.

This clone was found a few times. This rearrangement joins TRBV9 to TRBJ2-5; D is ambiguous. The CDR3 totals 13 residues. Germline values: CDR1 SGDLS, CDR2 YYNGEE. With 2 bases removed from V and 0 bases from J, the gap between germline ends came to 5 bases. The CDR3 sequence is CASSVADQETQYF. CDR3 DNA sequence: TGTGCCAGCAGCGTCGCGGACCAAGAGACCCAGTACTTC.

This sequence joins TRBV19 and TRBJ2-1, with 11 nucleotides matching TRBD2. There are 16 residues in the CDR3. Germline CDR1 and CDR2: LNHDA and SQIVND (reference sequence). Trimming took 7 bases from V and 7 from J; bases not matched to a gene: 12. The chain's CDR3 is CASTHLAGGQQNEQFF. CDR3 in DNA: TGTGCCAGTACTCATTTAGCGGGAGGGCAACAAAATGAGCAGTTCTTC. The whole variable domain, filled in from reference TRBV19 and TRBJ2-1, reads DGGITQSPKYLFRKEGQNVTLSCEQNLNHDAMYWYRQDPGQGLRLIYYSQIVNDFQKGDIAEGYSVSREKKESFPLTVTSAQKNPTAFYLCASTHLAGGQQNEQFFGPGTRLTVL.

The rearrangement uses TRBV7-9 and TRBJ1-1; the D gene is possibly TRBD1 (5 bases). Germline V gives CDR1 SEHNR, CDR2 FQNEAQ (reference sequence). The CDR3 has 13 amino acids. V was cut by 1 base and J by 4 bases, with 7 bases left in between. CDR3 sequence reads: CASSLGGVTEAFF. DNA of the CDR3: TGTGCCAGCAGCTTAGGGGGGGTCACTGAAGCTTTCTTT.

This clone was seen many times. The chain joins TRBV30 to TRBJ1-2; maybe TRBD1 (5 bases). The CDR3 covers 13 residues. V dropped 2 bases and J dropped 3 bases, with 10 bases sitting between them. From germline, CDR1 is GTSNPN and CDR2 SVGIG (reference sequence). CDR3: CAWSPGADYGYTF. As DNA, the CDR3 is TGTGCCTGGAGTCCTGGGGCAGACTATGGCTACACCTTC. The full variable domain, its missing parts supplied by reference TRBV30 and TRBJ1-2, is SQTIHQWPATLVQPVGSPLSLECTVEGTSNPNLYWYRQAAGRGLQLLFYSVGIGQISSEVPQNLSASRPQDRQFILSSKKLLLSDSGFYLCAWSPGADYGYTFGSGTRLTVV.

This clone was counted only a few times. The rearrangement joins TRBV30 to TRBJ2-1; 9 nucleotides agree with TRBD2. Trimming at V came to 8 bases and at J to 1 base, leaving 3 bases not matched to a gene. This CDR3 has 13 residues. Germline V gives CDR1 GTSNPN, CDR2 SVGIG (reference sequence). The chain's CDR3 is CARGGESYNEQFF. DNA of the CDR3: TGTGCCCGCGGGGGGGAGTCCTACAATGAGCAGTTCTTC.